The clone carrying this T cell receptor beta chain was observed a few times. Trimming took off 5 bases at V and 0 bases at J, with 15 bases between the two ends. This CDR3 contains 16 residues. Looked up from germline, CDR1 is SGHVT and CDR2 is SQSDAQ. The entry originates in a study of tumor-infiltrating lymphocytes in oesophageal squamous cell carcinoma. TCRdb reprocessed the PCR reads via MiXCR and lists one record per CDR3 protein. The repertoire holds about 17,000 distinct CDR3 sequences, with about 50% as singletons. The sample taken for sequencing was normal esophageal tissue next to the tumor. The V call is TRBV7-4, the J call TRBJ2-3, with unresolved D. This TCR derives from a female donor with esophageal squamous cell carcinoma. This CDR3 reads CASSPTVIDSTDTQYF. CDR3 bases: TGTGCCAGCAGCCCCACCGTGATAGATAGCACAGATACGCAGTATTTT.